This T cell receptor (beta chain) was observed in a study of beta chain features in type 1 diabetes. Looking at the study overall: No age, gender or cell yield differences were seen between patients and healthy donors.

The junction had 8 bases not matched to a gene; V was cut back by 9 bases and J by 5 bases. The germline V gene encodes CDR1 SGHRS and CDR2 YFSETQ. This CDR3 is 14 amino acids long. Every isolated RNA sample was fully reverse transcribed, so sequencing captured expressed TCRB transcripts. Clones were read by immunoSEQ multiplex PCR, and TCRdb kept only the in-frame ones, dropping some. The sample lists around 340,000 clones; 15% to 20% were seen once. The clonotype comes from a woman in her late teens or twenties in good health. Input material: naive CD4+ T cells from blood. The chain is built from TRBV5-1 and TRBJ2-5; TRBD2 matches 12 bases. The CDR3 bases are TGCGCCACCGCTAGCGGGAGGGCCCTGGAGACCCAGTACTTC. Encoded protein: CATASGRALETQYF.